The 11 T cell receptor beta chains below come from one sample, sequenced in a study of OX40 agonist ivuxolimab in advanced cancers. Profiling relied on immunoSEQ multiplex PCR, and the TCRdb table lists in-frame clones only, not all of them. The sample includes approximately 80,000 clones, around 85% of them seen just once. This specimen consisted of CD4+ or CD8+ T cells sorted from blood, obtained in a trial of the OX40 agonist ivuxolimab. The receptors were sampled from an adult with an advanced solid tumor such as melanoma, head and neck, liver or kidney cancer.

This clone was observed a handful of times. The V and J genes are TRBV28 and TRBJ2-7, with D perhaps assigned TRBD1 or TRBD2 (5 bases each). The CDR3 loop spans 17 amino acids. The ends were cut back, 9 bases at V and 5 bases at J, with 29 bases in the middle. The germline V gene has CDR1 MDHEN and CDR2 SYDVKM. This chain's CDR3 is CARRPFTWDLRDDEQYF. The CDR3 bases are TGTGCCAGGAGACCCTTTACTTGGGATCTCAGGGACGACGAGCAGTACTTC.

The chain joins TRBV5-5 to TRBJ2-3, with TRBD1 matching over 9 bases. Germline V gives CDR1 SGHKS, CDR2 YYEKEE (reference sequence). V gave up 7 bases and J gave up 0 bases; unmatched junction bases: 6. The CDR3 contains 15 residues. The CDR3 loop is CASGRTGVSTDTQYF. The CDR3 region has the DNA TGTGCCAGCGGTAGGACAGGGGTTAGCACAGATACGCAGTATTTT.

This clone is labeled as medium-sized (0.01 to 0.1%). Other nucleotide sequences from this sample produce the same CDR3. V and J are TRBV18 and TRBJ2-7, with 7 nucleotides matching TRBD1. This CDR3 comprises 14 residues. Germline V lookup: CDR1 KGHSH, CDR2 LQKENI. The trim removed 6 bases at V and 2 bases at J, leaving 7 bases unmatched. The CDR3 DNA reads as TGTGCCAGCTCGCCCAGACAGGGAACCTACGAGCAGTACTTC. This translates into CASSPRQGTYEQYF.

This chain connects TRBV10-3 to TRBJ2-3; maybe TRBD1 (5 bases). Germline V CDR1 and CDR2: ENHRY, SYGVKD. CDR3 size: 14 residues. Trimming cost V 10 bases and J 3 bases, with 17 bases left between them. The CDR3 region is CATAYTYRTDTQYF. The CDR3 DNA sequence: TGTGCCACCGCCTACACTTACAGGACAGATACGCAGTATTTT.

This clone was seen a few times. This sequence joins TRBV18 and TRBJ1-6; D gene ambiguous. The CDR3 sequence is 17 residues long. Between the trimmed V and J ends, which lost 5 bases and 0 bases, there was a span of 14 bases. Germline V gives CDR1 KGHSH, CDR2 LQKENI. CDR3 protein: CASSTRTESSYNSPLHF. In nucleotides, the CDR3 is TGTGCCAGCTCAACTAGGACGGAAAGCTCCTATAATTCACCCCTCCACTTT.

The V call is TRBV5-4, the J call TRBJ2-1, with a possible D match to TRBD2 (5 bases). Germline V gene data show CDR1 as SGHNT and CDR2 as YYREEE (reference sequence). The CDR3 totals 16 residues. Deletions cut 1 base from V and 9 bases from J, with 20 bases between. This chain's CDR3 is CASSLLLGRNFGEQFF. As DNA, the CDR3 is TGTGCCAGCAGCTTGCTTTTAGGGAGAAACTTTGGTGAGCAGTTCTTC.

The gene calls are TRBV5-6 and TRBJ2-2, with D tentatively TRBD2 (5 bases). The ends were cut back, 5 bases at V and 7 bases at J, with 18 bases in the middle. Germline lookup yields CDR1 SGHDT and CDR2 YYEEEE. CDR3 size: 15 residues. CDR3 bases: TGTGCCAGCAGATTGATCGGGGTACTTGACGGGGAGCTGTTTTTT. Amino acids: CASRLIGVLDGELFF.

Turning to this clone: At one end the junction does not follow the germline gene, possibly because of a read error. The rearrangement joins TRBV6-6 to TRBJ1-4, with D possibly being TRBD1 (5 bases). The V gene's germline CDR1 is MNHNY and CDR2 SVGAGI (reference sequence). The CDR3 loop spans 15 amino acids. CDR3: CACSYSNRGNEKLFF. The CDR3 nucleotides are TGTGCCTGCAGTTACTCGAATAGGGGAAATGAAAAACTGTTTTTT.

V and J are TRBV5-1 and TRBJ2-7; 8 nucleotides match TRBD1. Germline V gene sequence: CDR1 SGHRS, CDR2 YFSETQ. The CDR3 is 17 amino acids. V lost 1 base to trimming and J lost 6 bases; unmatched junction nucleotides: 15. CDR3 nucleotide sequence: TGCGCCAGCAGCTTGTCCCCACCCGGGACAGGCCGAGGCGAGCAGTACTTC. Its translation: CASSLSPPGTGRGEQYF.

The chain employs TRBV19 and TRBJ1-2; D possibly corresponds to TRBD1 (5 bases). CDR1 and CDR2 (germline): LNHDA, SQIVND (reference sequence). V was clipped by 6 bases and J by 3 bases, with 20 bases between them. The CDR3 extends over 16 amino acids. As DNA, the CDR3 is TGTGCCAGTAGAAGGGATATTGGGGGATTTGACTATGGCTACACCTTC. Protein product: CASRRDIGGFDYGYTF.

This clone was counted only a few times. The chain combines TRBV2 with TRBJ2-1, with a possible D match to TRBD2 (5 bases). Germline assignment: CDR1 SNHLY and CDR2 FYNNEI. V lost 4 bases and J lost 0, with 13 bases in between. The CDR3 is made up of 16 amino acids. For the CDR3, the DNA is TGTGCCAGCAGTGTATCCGGGGATTTCTCCTACAATGAGCAGTTCTTC. It encodes CASSVSGDFSYNEQFF.